This T cell receptor (beta chain) was observed in a study of T cell responses to AZD1222 COVID-19 vaccine. Study conclusions and caveats: Across spike, vaccine-associated CD4 TCRs were found, dominant at 160-218 and 743-854. Spike-specific TCR depth and breadth grew after two AZD1222 doses. The donor group comprised mostly white British people and more females; the analysis possibly underestimated clonal diversity.

This clone was seen once. Antigen unknown. Using immunoSEQ multiplex PCR, the repertoire was profiled, and TCRdb retains in-frame clones only, with some absent. The table has approximately 140,000 clones, 75% to 95% seen once. The specimen comprised peripheral blood, sampled 28 days after the second AZD1222 dose. This TCR derives from an adult who received the AZD1222 COVID-19 vaccine.

CDR3 coding DNA: TGTGCCAGCAGCTTAGGGTTTCGGGGGGATTCACCCCTCCACTTT. This encodes CASSLGFRGDSPLHF. The gene calls are TRBV7-8 and TRBJ1-6; a weak D match, TRBD1 (5 bases). This CDR3 comprises 15 residues. The V gene's germline CDR1 is SGHVS and CDR2 FQNEAQ. V lost 1 base and J lost 8, with 12 bases in between.